The clone carrying this TCR beta chain appeared many times. Its specificity is not known. The sample belongs to a study of T cells in Graves' hyperthyroidism and ophthalmopathy. Overall study findings and caveats: Blood also held most thyroid clonotypes expanded beyond 0.001. Before onset, by a median of approximately 5.9 months, the model predicted ophthalmopathy.

The CDR3 has 17 residues. Losses at the gene ends were 4 bases for V and 4 bases for J; bases not matched to a gene: 12. Germline lookup yields CDR1 SEHNR and CDR2 FQNEAQ (reference sequence). It was RNA transcripts that yielded the amplified TCR beta CDR3 regions. The TCR CDR3 was amplified in a first-round RT-PCR using the HTBI primer set. TCRdb called the multiplex PCR reads again in MiXCR, with one record for every CDR3 protein. The sample consists of 650,000 to 850,000 distinct CDR3 sequences, roughly a sixth of them appearing once. The J gene is TRBJ1-2, the V gene TRBV7-9; TRBD1 agrees at 10 bases. The receptor was isolated from a woman between 45 and 60 years old with Graves' hyperthyroidism that later progressed to Graves' ophthalmopathy. What was sequenced was blood. CDR3 nucleotides: TGTGCCAGCAGCTCGACAGGGGGCGATTACTATGGCTATGGCTACACCTTC. It translates to CASSSTGGDYYGYGYTF.